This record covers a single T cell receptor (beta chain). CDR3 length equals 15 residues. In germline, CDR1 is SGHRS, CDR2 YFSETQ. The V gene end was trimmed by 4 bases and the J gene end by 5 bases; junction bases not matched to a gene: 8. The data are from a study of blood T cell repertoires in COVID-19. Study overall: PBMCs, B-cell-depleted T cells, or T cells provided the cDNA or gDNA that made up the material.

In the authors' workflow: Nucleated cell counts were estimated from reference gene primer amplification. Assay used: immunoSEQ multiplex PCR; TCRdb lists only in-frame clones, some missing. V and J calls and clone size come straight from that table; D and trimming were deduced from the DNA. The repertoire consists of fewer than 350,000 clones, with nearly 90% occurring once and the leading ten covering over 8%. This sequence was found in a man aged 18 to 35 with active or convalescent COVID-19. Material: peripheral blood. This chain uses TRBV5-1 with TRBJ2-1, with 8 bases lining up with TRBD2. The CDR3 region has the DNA TGCGCCAGCAGCGGGGACGGGGGGGCCCACAATGAGCAGTTCTTC. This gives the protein CASSGDGGAHNEQFF.